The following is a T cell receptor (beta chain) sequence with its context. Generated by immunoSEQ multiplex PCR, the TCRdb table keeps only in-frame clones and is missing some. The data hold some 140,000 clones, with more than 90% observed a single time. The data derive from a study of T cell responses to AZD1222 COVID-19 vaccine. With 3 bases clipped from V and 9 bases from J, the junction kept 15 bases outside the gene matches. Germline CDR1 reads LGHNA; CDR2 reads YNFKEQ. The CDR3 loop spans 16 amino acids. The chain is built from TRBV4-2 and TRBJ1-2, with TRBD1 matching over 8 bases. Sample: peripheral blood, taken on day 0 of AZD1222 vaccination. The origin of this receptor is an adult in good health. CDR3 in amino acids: CASSHVKGTGGRSYTF. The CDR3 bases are TGTGCCAGCAGCCACGTAAAAGGGACAGGCGGGAGGAGCTACACCTTC.